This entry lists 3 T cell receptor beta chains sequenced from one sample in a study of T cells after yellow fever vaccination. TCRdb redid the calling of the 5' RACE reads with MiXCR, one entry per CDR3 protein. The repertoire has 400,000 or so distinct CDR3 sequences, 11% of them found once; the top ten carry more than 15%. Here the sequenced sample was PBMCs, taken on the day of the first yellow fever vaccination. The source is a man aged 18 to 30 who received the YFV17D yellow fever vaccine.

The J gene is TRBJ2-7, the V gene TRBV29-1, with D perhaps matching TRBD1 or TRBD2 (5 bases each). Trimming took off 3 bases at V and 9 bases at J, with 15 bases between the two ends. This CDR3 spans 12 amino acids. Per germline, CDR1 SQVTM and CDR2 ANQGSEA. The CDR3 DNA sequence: TGCAGCGTTGAGGGGGATTCTACGCCGCAGTACTTC. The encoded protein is CSVEGDSTPQYF.

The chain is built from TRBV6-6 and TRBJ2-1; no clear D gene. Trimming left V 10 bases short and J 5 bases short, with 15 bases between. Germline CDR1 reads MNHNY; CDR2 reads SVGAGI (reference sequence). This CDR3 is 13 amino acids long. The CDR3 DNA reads TGTGCCACCTTACGAAGACCCGACAATGAGCAGTTCTTC. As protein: CATLRRPDNEQFF.

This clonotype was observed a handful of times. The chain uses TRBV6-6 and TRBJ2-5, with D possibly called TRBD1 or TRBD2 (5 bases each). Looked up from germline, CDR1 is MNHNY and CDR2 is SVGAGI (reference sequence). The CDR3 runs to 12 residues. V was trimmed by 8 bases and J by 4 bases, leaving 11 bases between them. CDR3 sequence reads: CASARDRETQYF. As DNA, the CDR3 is TGTGCCAGCGCCCGGGACCGAGAGACCCAGTACTTC.